One TCR beta chain is described in this entry. V was trimmed by 8 bases and J by 7 bases, leaving 8 bases between them. From germline, CDR1 is SNHLY and CDR2 FYNNEI. This CDR3 spans 11 amino acids. Per the original data handling: Nucleated cell counts were estimated from reference gene primer amplification. The repertoire was sequenced with immunoSEQ multiplex PCR; TCRdb's copy has only in-frame clones and lacks some. That table gives V, J and clone size, and the DNA gave D and trimming. The sample shows approximately 470,000 clones, 70% to 90% of them seen only once. The sample belongs to a study of blood T cell repertoires in COVID-19. Study background: Researchers got acute and convalescent COVID-19 samples from the United States, Italy and Spain. Sources were T cells, B-cell-depleted T cells, or PBMCs; the material itself was cDNA or gDNA.

This TCR was recovered from a human donor in a cohort sampled during active COVID-19. Input material: peripheral blood. The chain links TRBV2 to TRBJ2-2; TRBD1 might be the D (6 bases). CDR3 DNA sequence: TGTGCCAGCGACAGGAACGGGGAGCTGTTTTTT. Its protein product is CASDRNGELFF.